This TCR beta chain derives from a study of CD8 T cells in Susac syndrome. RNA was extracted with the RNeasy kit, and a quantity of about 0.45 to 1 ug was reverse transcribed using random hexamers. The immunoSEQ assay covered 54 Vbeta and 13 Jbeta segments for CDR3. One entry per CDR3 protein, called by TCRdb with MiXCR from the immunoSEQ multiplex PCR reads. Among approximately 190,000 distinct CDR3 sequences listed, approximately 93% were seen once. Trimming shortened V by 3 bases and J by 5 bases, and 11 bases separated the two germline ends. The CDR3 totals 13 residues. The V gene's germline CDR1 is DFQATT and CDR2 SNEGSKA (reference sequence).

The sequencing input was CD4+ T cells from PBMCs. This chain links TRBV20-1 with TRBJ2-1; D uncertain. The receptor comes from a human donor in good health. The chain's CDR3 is CSARFGSHNEQFF. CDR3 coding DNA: TGCAGTGCTAGGTTCGGCAGCCACAATGAGCAGTTCTTC.